Listed below are T cell receptor beta chains from one sample, sequenced in a study of post-analysis software for immune sequencing data. Via MiXCR, TCRdb re-called the PCR reads, giving one row per CDR3 protein. Of 450,000 to 650,000 distinct CDR3 sequences in the sample, 44% were seen once. Sample: blood. These receptor sequences come from a girl between 5 and 17 years old with multiple sclerosis. Both conserved end residues are part of each CDR3. A D gene is named only where the DNA matches it firmly. The size entry is marked missing in some rows and otherwise reads once, few, many or a size class.

-,TRBJ2-3,TRBD2,TRBV12-3/TRBV12-4,CASSLLAGGQGPYF,TGTGCCAGCAGTCTACTAGCGGGAGGGCAAGGGCCGTATTTT
once,TRBJ2-2,-,TRBV27,CASSLLRLVNTGELFF,TGTGCCAGCAGTTTATTGCGACTAGTGAACACCGGGGAGCTGTTTTTT
-,TRBJ1-1,-,TRBV28,CASTDGVGNTETFF,TGTGCCAGCACTGACGGAGTGGGGAACACTGAAACTTTCTTT
-,TRBJ2-3,TRBD2,TRBV6-4,CASRPGTSSPDTQYF,TGTGCCAGCAGACCCGGGACTAGCAGCCCAGATACGCAGTATTTT
-,TRBJ2-1,TRBD1,TRBV6-6,CASSYDRATLRGSEQFF,TGTGCCAGCAGTTACGACAGGGCTACTTTGAGGGGCAGTGAGCAGTTCTTC
-,TRBJ2-1,-,TRBV6-6,CASSYSPGADLYNEQFF,TGTGCCAGCAGTTATTCCCCGGGGGCGGATTTATACAATGAGCAGTTCTTC
-,TRBJ2-3,-,TRBV5-1,CASSFYGYTDTQYF,TGCGCCAGCAGCTTTTACGGATACACAGATACGCAGTATTTT
-,TRBJ1-4,-,TRBV29-1,CSVEAPGPRVEKLFF,TGCAGCGTTGAAGCCCCCGGGCCGCGGGTAGAGAAACTGTTTTTT
few,TRBJ2-5,TRBD2,TRBV9,CASSDSGGETQYF,TGTGCCAGCAGCGACTCCGGGGGGGAGACCCAGTACTTC
-,TRBJ2-1,-,TRBV12-3/TRBV12-4,CASSPLGLTSYNEQFF,TGTGCCAGCAGTCCCTTGGGACTCACATCATACAATGAGCAGTTCTTC
-,TRBJ1-5,-,TRBV29-1,CSVEAPGAGDQPQHF,TGCAGCGTTGAAGCTCCAGGGGCAGGGGATCAGCCCCAGCATTTT
-,TRBJ2-2,-,TRBV29-1,CSVNQLNTGELFF,TGCAGCGTTAACCAGCTGAACACCGGGGAGCTGTTTTTT
-,TRBJ2-4,-,TRBV20-1,CSARGDLAKNIQYF,TGCAGTGCTAGGGGGGACCTAGCCAAAAACATTCAGTACTTC
few,TRBJ1-6,-,TRBV20-1,CSAREGADSPLHF,TGCAGTGCTAGAGAGGGGGCAGATTCACCCCTCCACTTT
-,TRBJ2-7,-,TRBV12-3/TRBV12-4,CASSYRTMGVLGQYF,TGTGCCAGCAGTTACCGAACAATGGGAGTTTTGGGGCAGTACTTC
-,TRBJ2-7,-,TRBV3-1,CASSPRDFGWYEQYF,TGTGCCAGCAGCCCTCGGGACTTCGGGTGGTACGAGCAGTACTTC
few,TRBJ2-1,-,TRBV6-1,CASSERGGLEQFF,TGTGCCAGCAGTGAAAGGGGAGGACTGGAGCAGTTCTTC
-,TRBJ2-5,TRBD1,TRBV3-1,CASSQENRGTLETQYF,TGTGCCAGCAGCCAAGAAAACAGGGGCACGTTGGAGACCCAGTACTTC
-,TRBJ2-5,-,TRBV5-1,CASSLTHPLRETQYF,TGCGCCAGCAGCTTGACACATCCCCTCCGGGAGACCCAGTACTTC
few,TRBJ2-1,-,TRBV24-1,CATSATGRLSNEQFF,TGTGCCACCAGTGCTACGGGGCGCCTGAGCAATGAGCAGTTCTTC
few,TRBJ2-1,-,TRBV4-2,CASSQGGLGGPYNEQFF,TGTGCCAGCAGCCAAGGCGGGCTCGGCGGTCCTTACAATGAGCAGTTCTTC
-,TRBJ2-1,TRBD2,TRBV20-1,CSARDPGLAGYNEQFF,TGCAGTGCTAGAGATCCGGGACTAGCGGGGTACAATGAGCAGTTCTTC
-,TRBJ2-5,TRBD1,TRBV4-1,CASSQDARSGTGYF,TGCGCCAGCAGCCAAGATGCGAGATCCGGGACAGGGTACTTC
many,TRBJ2-7,-,TRBV7-2,CASSSPGRAYEQYF,TGTGCCAGCAGCTCGCCGGGACGAGCCTACGAGCAGTACTTC
-,TRBJ2-3,TRBD2,TRBV4-1,CASSQAPGLASPQDTQYF,TGCGCCAGCAGCCAAGCCCCGGGACTAGCTTCTCCTCAGGATACGCAGTATTTT
few,TRBJ2-7,-,TRBV6-5,CASILHATYEQYF,TGTGCCAGCATTCTACATGCCACCTACGAGCAGTACTTC
-,TRBJ2-1,TRBD2,TRBV5-1,CASSAGLAGGVDNEQFF,TGCGCCAGCAGCGCGGGACTAGCGGGAGGGGTAGACAATGAGCAGTTCTTC
-,TRBJ2-3,-,TRBV19,CASSIGRITDTQYF,TGTGCCAGTAGTATCGGACGGATCACAGATACGCAGTATTTT
-,TRBJ1-1,-,TRBV27,CASSFRQGIRNTEAFF,TGTGCCAGCAGTTTCCGGCAGGGGATAAGGAACACTGAAGCTTTCTTT
few,TRBJ2-5,TRBD2,TRBV20-1,CSARDRVLAAGGGETQYF,TGCAGTGCTAGAGATAGAGTTCTAGCGGCAGGTGGAGGCGAGACCCAGTACTTC
once,TRBJ2-7,TRBD1,TRBV29-1,CSVTGQFTYEQYF,TGCAGCGTTACGGGACAGTTTACCTACGAGCAGTACTTC
few,TRBJ2-7,-,TRBV12-3/TRBV12-4,CASSATPVTYEQYF,TGTGCCAGCAGTGCCACCCCTGTAACCTACGAGCAGTACTTC
-,TRBJ2-7,-,TRBV12-3/TRBV12-4,CASSSSFEQYF,TGTGCCAGCAGCTCCAGTTTCGAGCAGTACTTC
-,TRBJ1-2,-,TRBV6-6,CASSYSTTGTPGYTF,TGTGCCAGCAGTTACTCGACGACGGGGACACCAGGCTACACCTTC
-,TRBJ1-4,-,TRBV6-5,CASSFNRANEKLFF,TGTGCCAGCAGCTTCAACAGGGCAAATGAAAAACTGTTTTTT
-,TRBJ1-2,-,TRBV5-1,CASSFGRGANYGYTF,TGCGCCAGCAGCTTTGGACGGGGAGCTAACTATGGCTACACCTTC